These T cell receptor beta chains were read from a single sample in a study of spatial heterogeneity in lung cancer. MiXCR, applied by TCRdb to the 5' RACE reads, yields one record per CDR3 protein. The sample yields some 120,000 distinct CDR3 sequences, 12% seen once. The sequenced sample was PBMCs, obtained at follow-up. These receptors all come from a male donor with early-stage non-small cell lung cancer. Both conserved end residues are part of each CDR3. The D gene is left open where the match is weak. The listing skips clone size in some rows; elsewhere it reads once, few, many or a size class.

. TRBJ1-2 TRBV20-1 few TGCAGTGCTAGAGATTTCGGGGCAGGCTACACCTTC CSARDFGAGYTF
. TRBJ2-3 TRBV9 few TGTGCCAGCAGCGTAGACTTAGATACGCAGTATTTT CASSVDLDTQYF
TRBD1 TRBJ2-7 TRBV4-1 few TGCGCCAGCAGCCAAGCTCCAGGACAGGTCTACGAGCAGTACTTC CASSQAPGQVYEQYF
. TRBJ1-4 TRBV19 few TGTGCCAGTAGATTGGGTCTCGGCCCCAATGAAAAACTGTTTTTT CASRLGLGPNEKLFF
. TRBJ2-7 TRBV12-3/TRBV12-4 . TGTGCCAGCTCCCCTTCCCTTCCCGAGCAGTACTTC CASSPSLPEQYF
TRBD2 TRBJ2-1 TRBV11-2 many TGTGCCAGCAGCCCGCCGACTAGCGTCGAGCAGTTCTTC CASSPPTSVEQFF
. TRBJ2-3 TRBV9 few TGTGCCAGCAGCGTAGCTGAAGCTTATTTCACAGATACGCAGTATTTT CASSVAEAYFTDTQYF
TRBD2 TRBJ2-3 TRBV27 many TGTGCCAGCAGTTTACGACTAGCCACAGATACGCAGTATTTT CASSLRLATDTQYF
. TRBJ2-1 TRBV7-9 few TGTGCCAGCAGCTTACAGAACAATGAGCAGTTCTTC CASSLQNNEQFF
. TRBJ2-3 TRBV18 few TGTGCCAGCTCAGACGGGTCGGATACGCAGTATTTT CASSDGSDTQYF
TRBD2 TRBJ2-3 TRBV29-1 . TGCAGCGGGGGGGAGGGAGATACGCAGTATTTT CSGGEGDTQYF
. TRBJ1-5 TRBV10-3 many TGTGCCATCAGTGGATCCAGGGAGGGCAATCAGCCCCAGCATTTT CAISGSREGNQPQHF
. TRBJ1-1 TRBV12-3/TRBV12-4 few TGTGCCAGCAGTTTAGGTAAACAGCACACTGAAGCTTTCTTT CASSLGKQHTEAFF
. TRBJ2-7 TRBV6-6 few TGTGCCAGCAGTCAACCCGAACCGGGACGCCGCTCCTACGAGCAGTACTTC CASSQPEPGRRSYEQYF
. TRBJ1-1 TRBV25-1 few TGTGCCAGCAGTGAATACGGGGAAAGACCTGAAGCTTTCTTT CASSEYGERPEAFF
. TRBJ2-7 TRBV28 many TGTGCCAGCAGTTCGGGGAGCCTTACGCGGGAGCAGTACTTC CASSSGSLTREQYF
. TRBJ2-2 TRBV12-3/TRBV12-4 many TGTGCCAGCAGACAGGGAGGGACCGGGGAGCTGTTTTTT CASRQGGTGELFF
. TRBJ1-4 TRBV14 many TGTGCCAGCAGCCAAGGAGTTGACGCAACTAATGAAAAACTGTTTTTT CASSQGVDATNEKLFF
TRBD1 TRBJ1-5 TRBV20-1 few TGCAGTGCTAGAGCCCCCGGGACAGGGGGGGCCTTGGGACAGCCCCAGCATTTT CSARAPGTGGALGQPQHF
TRBD1 TRBJ2-7 TRBV12-3/TRBV12-4 . TGTGCCAGCATCGGGACAGGAGAAGTCCACGAGCAGTACTTC CASIGTGEVHEQYF
. TRBJ2-2 TRBV6-5 many TGTGCCAGCAGTGGCACCGGGGAGCTGTTTTTT CASSGTGELFF
TRBD1 TRBJ1-2 TRBV4-2 . TGTGCCAGCAGCCTCATCCGGGACAGGGAGCACGGCTACACCTTC CASSLIRDREHGYTF
. TRBJ2-1 TRBV6-5 . TGTGCCAGCAGTGTCGTCGGCGGGCGATCCTACAATGAGCAGTTCTTC CASSVVGGRSYNEQFF
TRBD2 TRBJ2-3 TRBV30 once TGTGCCTGGAGTCTGGGACTAGGGGGAAGCATAGATACGCAGTATTTT CAWSLGLGGSIDTQYF
TRBD2 TRBJ2-5 TRBV3-1 many TGTGCCAGCAGCCACACCGGGACTAGCGAGGAGACCCAGTACTTC CASSHTGTSEETQYF
. TRBJ2-3 TRBV5-1 many TGCGCCAGCAGCTTGCAGGATACGCAGTATTTT CASSLQDTQYF
. TRBJ1-2 TRBV5-1 few TGCGCCAGCAGCTTGAGTCGGACCGATCCGGGGGGCTACACCTTC CASSLSRTDPGGYTF
TRBD1 TRBJ1-3 TRBV10-3 . TGTGCCATCACCCGCATTCCCTTACAGGGGGCCACTGGAAACACCATATATTTT CAITRIPLQGATGNTIYF
TRBD1 TRBJ2-1 TRBV24-1 once TGTGCCACCAGTGACCCTGAGACAGGGTCCTACAATGAGCAGTTCTTC CATSDPETGSYNEQFF
. TRBJ2-5 TRBV30 many TGTGCCTGGAGTGTACTAGAGGACCCCCAAGAGACCCAGTACTTC CAWSVLEDPQETQYF
TRBD1 TRBJ1-2 TRBV10-3 few TGTGCCATCAGAGGGACAGGGGCGGATGGCTACACCTTC CAIRGTGADGYTF
TRBD1 TRBJ2-4 TRBV20-1 . TGCAGTGCTAGAGATTCCAGGGGGGCCAAAAACATTCAGTACTTC CSARDSRGAKNIQYF
. TRBJ2-5 TRBV20-1 few TGCAGTGCTAGAACCGGGGAGACCCAGTACTTC CSARTGETQYF
TRBD1 TRBJ2-1 TRBV20-1 . TGCAGTGCCAGACAATACAGGGGGACTGGTGAGCAGTTCTTC CSARQYRGTGEQFF
. TRBJ2-4 TRBV7-2 few TGTGCCAGCAGCCCCGACCGGGCCAAAAACATTCAGTACTTC CASSPDRAKNIQYF
. TRBJ2-7 TRBV12-3/TRBV12-4 once TGTGCCAGCAGTAGCCTGGGCAACGAGCAGTACTTC CASSSLGNEQYF
. TRBJ2-3 TRBV10-3 . TGTGCCATCAGCTCTGAAGGGGCTGGAGATACGCAGTATTTT CAISSEGAGDTQYF
. TRBJ1-3 TRBV7-2 . TGTGCCAGCAGCCCGTTTTCTCGCAACACCATATATTTT CASSPFSRNTIYF
TRBD2 TRBJ2-7 TRBV20-1 . TGCAGTTCAACCTCCGGGACTAGCGTTTACGAGCAGTACTTC CSSTSGTSVYEQYF
TRBD1 TRBJ2-7 TRBV28 . TGTGCCAGCAGTCCTCCGGACAGGGAGGAGCAGTACTTC CASSPPDREEQYF
. TRBJ2-3 TRBV20-1 many TGCAGCTTAGCCAGTCGGGGGAGCACAGATACGCAGTATTTT CSLASRGSTDTQYF
TRBD2 TRBJ2-5 TRBV6-2/TRBV6-3 many TGTGCCAGCAAGGCGGGGGATGAGACCCAGTACTTC CASKAGDETQYF
. TRBJ2-3 TRBV9 few TGTGCCAGCAGCGTGGAGGGGGCCGCGCAGTATTTT CASSVEGAAQYF